This T cell receptor (beta chain) appears in the sequencing data of a study of response to subunit inactivated influenza vaccine. Study-level findings and limits: The authors suggested that every seasonal influenza vaccination recruits few new T cells.

This clonotype was counted a few times. The target antigen is unknown. MiXCR was run by TCRdb on the RT-PCR reads, yielding one entry per CDR3 protein. The sample includes roughly 670,000 distinct CDR3 sequences, 13% to 15% of them seen just once. This CDR3 comprises 14 residues. Germline values: CDR1 LGHNA, CDR2 YNFKEQ. V shed 3 bases and J shed 0 bases, with 3 bases lying between them. The sequencing used PBMCs from blood, collected less than 15 days before vaccination. The V gene is TRBV4-2, the J gene TRBJ2-6; D is unresolved. This TCR derives from a man aged 50-59 years who received an inactivated influenza vaccine. This CDR3 reads CASSHDSGANVLTF. As DNA, the CDR3 is TGTGCCAGCAGCCATGACTCTGGGGCCAACGTCCTGACTTTC.